Below, 29 T cell receptor beta chains from the same sample are listed, as sequenced in a study of T cells in Graves' hyperthyroidism and ophthalmopathy. Amplified TCR beta CDR3 regions derived from RNA transcripts. The TCR CDR3 first-round RT-PCR relied on the HTBI primer set. From the multiplex PCR reads, TCRdb called clonotypes with MiXCR, one entry per CDR3 protein. The sample records about 600,000 distinct CDR3 sequences, approximately 14% being singletons. Input material: blood. These receptors all come from a woman aged 18-35 years with Graves' ophthalmopathy.

This clonotype was seen only a few times. The genes are TRBV6-1 and TRBJ1-3, with no clear D. The CDR3 runs to 12 residues. CDR1 is MNHNS and CDR2 is SASEGT in the germline V gene. Trimming shortened V by 10 bases and J by 1 base, and 8 bases separated the two germline ends. The CDR3 DNA sequence: TGTGCCACCTTGACTTCTGGAAACACCATATATTTT. Its protein is CATLTSGNTIYF.

This clonotype appeared many times. The chain uses TRBV28 and TRBJ1-2; 7 nucleotides align to TRBD1. Germline V lookup: CDR1 MDHEN, CDR2 SYDVKM. This CDR3 spans 14 amino acids. Trimming at V came to 6 bases and at J to 8 bases, leaving 12 bases not matched to a gene. The CDR3 sequence is CASRTNRGPGGYTF. The CDR3 region has the DNA TGTGCCAGCAGAACTAACAGGGGTCCAGGGGGCTACACCTTC.

The V gene is TRBV11-3, the J gene TRBJ2-7; TRBD2 aligns across 9 bases. The germline gives CDR1 SGHNT, CDR2 YENEEA. V lost 3 bases and J lost 2; bases outside the gene matches: 11. The CDR3 is made up of 17 amino acids. This CDR3 reads CASSLGAGGWYPYEQYF. CDR3 sequence (DNA): TGTGCCAGCAGCTTGGGGGCGGGAGGGTGGTATCCCTACGAGCAGTACTTC.

This clonotype was seen a few times. The chain is built from TRBV12-3 or TRBV12-4 and TRBJ1-5; possibly TRBD1 for D (6 bases). The length of the CDR3 is 15 residues. V was cut by 0 bases and J by 4 bases, with 10 bases left in between. The CDR3 sequence: CASSLARGRNQPQHF. In nucleotides, the CDR3 is TGTGCCAGCAGTTTAGCGCGGGGGCGAAATCAGCCCCAGCATTTT.

Ten or more counts support this clonotype. The rearrangement joins TRBV12-3 or TRBV12-4 to TRBJ2-7; no reliable D call. This CDR3 spans 14 amino acids. The V and J ends lost 6 bases and 2 bases respectively, with 14 bases between them. The CDR3 region has the DNA TGTGCCAGCAGCCTGACCTTAGTCCCCTACGAGCAGTACTTC. Translated: CASSLTLVPYEQYF.

This clonotype appeared many times. CDR3 bases: TGTGCCAGTAGTCCCACGGGGGGGGCAGCTGAAGCTTTCTTT. Translating gives CASSPTGGAAEAFF. The V call is TRBV19, the J call TRBJ1-1; TRBD1 might be the D (6 bases). CDR3 length: 14 residues. From germline, CDR1 is LNHDA and CDR2 SQIVND (reference sequence). Trimming shortened V by 5 bases and J by 6 bases, and 16 bases separated the two germline ends. Full variable domain (remainder filled in from reference TRBV19 and TRBJ1-1): DGGITQSPKYLFRKEGQNVTLSCEQNLNHDAMYWYRQDPGQGLRLIYYSQIVNDFQKGDIAEGYSVSREKKESFPLTVTSAQKNPTAFYLCASSPTGGAAEAFFGQGTRLTVV.

This clonotype was counted a few times. The chain joins TRBV9 to TRBJ1-5; 7 nucleotides agree with TRBD1. CDR3 length: 15 amino acids. The germline V gene encodes CDR1 SGDLS and CDR2 YYNGEE. V lost 5 bases to trimming and J lost 0 bases; unmatched junction nucleotides: 5. As DNA, the CDR3 is TGTGCCAGCAGTGGGACAGTCTTTAGCAATCAGCCCCAGCATTTT. Its translation: CASSGTVFSNQPQHF.

This chain links TRBV19 with TRBJ1-2; D not resolved. CDR1 and CDR2 (germline): LNHDA, SQIVND (reference sequence). The CDR3 totals 15 residues. Between the trimmed V and J ends, which lost 1 base and 6 bases, there was a span of 15 bases. The CDR3 here is CASSIGQDGLDGYTF. CDR3 bases: TGTGCCAGTAGTATAGGCCAGGACGGTCTAGATGGCTACACCTTC.

Many counts were recorded for this clonotype. The chain carries TRBV12-5 and TRBJ2-1, with D possibly being TRBD1 (6 bases). This CDR3 is built from 15 residues. Deletions cut 9 bases from V and 4 bases from J, with 19 bases between. Germline V gene data show CDR1 as LGHNT and CDR2 as FRNRAP. Here the CDR3 DNA reads TGTGCTAGCAGGACCTTGGGGGCGGTATACAATGAGCAGTTCTTC. This sequence encodes CASRTLGAVYNEQFF.

There are many counts of this clonotype. V and J are TRBV6-5 and TRBJ2-1, with D perhaps being TRBD1 or TRBD2 (5 bases each). Trimming cost V 2 bases and J 7 bases, with 9 bases left between them. There are 13 residues in the CDR3. CDR1 and CDR2 from the germline V gene are MNHEY and SVGAGI. The CDR3 DNA is TGTGCCAGCAGTTACCGGGGACGAAATGAGCAGTTCTTC. It translates to CASSYRGRNEQFF.

There are a few counts of this clonotype. V and J are TRBV19 and TRBJ2-7; a weak D match, TRBD1 (6 bases). The V end was cut by 4 bases, the J end by 9 bases, with 22 bases between. The CDR3 has 15 amino acids. CDR1 LNHDA and CDR2 SQIVND come from the germline V gene (reference sequence). CDR3 coding DNA: TGTGCCAGTAGTAGCCGGCCGGACAGCGATGTCGGGCAGTACTTC. Residues: CASSSRPDSDVGQYF.

This clonotype was recorded many times. The rearrangement uses TRBV20-1 and TRBJ2-1; D unresolved. The V gene lost 0 bases and the J gene lost 8 bases, with 5 bases spanning the gap. This CDR3 is 11 amino acids long. Looked up from germline, CDR1 is DFQATT and CDR2 is SNEGSKA (reference sequence). CDR3 protein: CSARDFDEQFF. The CDR3 bases are TGCAGTGCTAGAGATTTTGATGAGCAGTTCTTC.

In the case of this clonotype: A read error is possible here, since a much larger clone lies one base away. V and J are TRBV6-5 and TRBJ2-3, with 8 bases matching TRBD2. The V gene end was trimmed by 1 base and the J gene end by 4 bases; junction bases not matched to a gene: 10. This CDR3 spans 17 amino acids. Germline-derived CDR1 and CDR2 are MNHEY and SVGAGI. The CDR3 sequence: CASSYLGVGGRPDTQYF. Here the CDR3 DNA reads TGTGCCAGCAGTTACTTAGGGGTAGGCGGGAGGCCAGATACGCAGTATTTT.

This clonotype has a count of ten or more. V is TRBV11-1 and J is TRBJ1-1, with D unresolved. Germline V gene sequence: CDR1 SGHAT, CDR2 FQDESV (reference sequence). This CDR3 has 14 residues. V was clipped by 3 bases and J by 2 bases, with 10 bases between them. CDR3: CASSFGQPNTEAFF. CDR3 bases: TGTGCCAGCAGCTTCGGGCAGCCTAACACTGAAGCTTTCTTT. Looking up the rest from reference TRBV11-1 and TRBJ1-1 gives the full variable domain: EAEVAQSPRYKITEKSQAVAFWCDPISGHATLYWYRQILGQGPELLVQFQDESVVDDSQLPKDRFSAERLKGVDSTLKIQPAELGDSAMYLCASSFGQPNTEAFFGQGTRLTVV.

The CDR3 loop reads CASRSQGFSGTIYF. In DNA form, the CDR3 reads TGTGCCAGTAGATCACAGGGCTTCAGTGGCACCATATATTTT. The V call is TRBV19, the J call TRBJ1-3; D perhaps matches TRBD1 (6 bases). Germline V gene sequence: CDR1 LNHDA, CDR2 SQIVND (reference sequence). The CDR3 runs to 14 residues. With 6 bases removed from V and 9 bases from J, the gap between germline ends came to 18 bases. The complete variable domain, with remaining parts taken from reference TRBV19 and TRBJ1-3, reads DGGITQSPKYLFRKEGQNVTLSCEQNLNHDAMYWYRQDPGQGLRLIYYSQIVNDFQKGDIAEGYSVSREKKESFPLTVTSAQKNPTAFYLCASRSQGFSGTIYFGEGSWLTVV.

This clonotype was observed many times. In DNA, the CDR3 is TGTGCCAGCAGTCCCATAGCGGGAGATGCCTATGAGCAGTTCTTC. Protein: CASSPIAGDAYEQFF. The chain carries TRBV7-2 and TRBJ2-1; 9 nucleotides align to TRBD2. The V segment lost 6 bases and the J segment 8 bases; nucleotides outside the gene matches: 11. The CDR3 length is 15 residues. Germline V gene sequence: CDR1 SGHTA, CDR2 FQGNSA.

Ten or more counts support this clonotype. The chain employs TRBV28 and TRBJ2-1, with D perhaps matching TRBD1 (5 bases). Trimming left V 2 bases short and J 7 bases short, with 18 bases between. The CDR3 has 16 amino acids. Germline CDR1 and CDR2: MDHEN and SYDVKM. CDR3 in DNA: TGTGCCAGCAGTTTACGATGGGGAAGGAAGGGGAATGAGCAGTTCTTC. Its protein is CASSLRWGRKGNEQFF.

This clonotype was counted many times. Here the CDR3 DNA reads TGTGCCAGCAGCTTAGATCCGGGGGCTAACGAGCAGTACTTC. Translation gives CASSLDPGANEQYF. The V call is TRBV11-2, the J call TRBJ2-7; D possibly uses TRBD1 or TRBD2 (6 bases each). CDR1 is SGHAT and CDR2 is FQNNGV in the germline V gene. CDR3 length: 14 amino acids. The V end lost 0 bases, the J end lost 5 bases, and 11 bases lay between the germline ends.

This clonotype was seen ten or more times. The V and J genes are TRBV20-1 and TRBJ2-3; a possible D gene is TRBD2 (6 bases). The germline gives CDR1 DFQATT, CDR2 SNEGSKA (reference sequence). This CDR3 region has 20 residues. V was pared by 0 bases and J by 0 bases, with 25 bases between. The CDR3, as DNA: TGCAGTGCTAGAGATGATCCGGCAGCCGGGGGAACAGACAGCACAGATACGCAGTATTTT. As protein: CSARDDPAAGGTDSTDTQYF.

This clonotype was recorded at least ten times. The chain links TRBV4-2 to TRBJ1-5; maybe TRBD1 (5 bases). Deletions cut 0 bases from V and 2 bases from J, with 14 bases between. Germline V lookup: CDR1 LGHNA, CDR2 YNFKEQ. The CDR3 contains 17 residues. DNA of the CDR3: TGTGCCAGCAGCCAAGAGGTCTCCAGGGTTGGCAATCAGCCCCAGCATTTT. This sequence encodes CASSQEVSRVGNQPQHF.

This clonotype has just a few counts. The chain uses TRBV10-2 and TRBJ2-1, with D possibly matching TRBD2 (5 bases). Trimming removed 3 bases at V and 3 bases at J, with 15 bases between. Germline CDR1 and CDR2: WSHSY and SAAADI. CDR3 length equals 16 residues. The DNA for the CDR3 is TGCGCCAGCAGTGACCTAGCCCCGTTCCTCTACAATGAGCAGTTCTTC. Translated: CASSDLAPFLYNEQFF.

This clonotype has a count of ten or more. This rearrangement joins TRBV11-2 to TRBJ2-3, with 8 bases that match TRBD2. The CDR3 totals 16 residues. The germline V gene has CDR1 SGHAT and CDR2 FQNNGV. J gave up 2 bases and V 5 bases, and 9 bases lay outside the gene matches. The CDR3 loop is CASSPRKRETTDTQYF. In nucleotides, the CDR3 is TGTGCCAGCAGCCCCAGGAAGCGGGAGACCACAGATACGCAGTATTTT.

The rearrangement uses TRBV6-2 or TRBV6-3 and TRBJ1-5; TRBD1 aligns across 11 bases. The CDR3 extends over 14 amino acids. With V trimmed by 9 bases and J by 5 bases, 6 bases remained unmatched. The germline V gene encodes CDR1 MNHEY and CDR2 SVGEGT. In DNA, the CDR3 is TGTGCCAGTGCCGGGACAGGGGGGGATCAGCCCCAGCATTTT. This codes for CASAGTGGDQPQHF.

This clonotype appeared a few times. The V call is TRBV28, the J call TRBJ2-2, with TRBD1 matching 10 bases. CDR1 and CDR2 (germline): MDHEN, SYDVKM. V was pared by 7 bases and J by 6 bases, with 8 bases of the junction left unmatched. CDR3 length: 15 amino acids. This CDR3 is CASIAGQGSPGELFF. The CDR3 DNA follows: TGTGCCAGCATCGCGGGACAGGGGTCCCCCGGGGAGCTGTTTTTT.

This clonotype has a count of ten or more. The chain combines TRBV3-1 with TRBJ2-5; 10 nucleotides agree with TRBD1. The junction had 5 bases not matched to a gene; V was cut back by 1 base and J by 3 bases. The CDR3 contains 16 residues. The V gene's germline CDR1 is LGHDT and CDR2 YNNKEL (reference sequence). This CDR3 is CASSQAEDRGKETQYF. In nucleotides, the CDR3 is TGTGCCAGCAGCCAAGCGGAGGACAGGGGGAAAGAGACCCAGTACTTC.

This clonotype was recorded at least ten times. CDR3 sequence: CASSPTGPGHTIYF. The CDR3 DNA sequence: TGTGCCAGCAGCCCTACGGGCCCCGGGCACACCATATATTTT. V usage is TRBV7-2 and J usage is TRBJ1-3; D is unclear. The CDR3 is 14 amino acids. Deletions cut 5 bases from V and 8 bases from J, with 16 bases between. CDR1 SGHTA and CDR2 FQGNSA come from the germline V gene.

V is TRBV28 and J is TRBJ2-5, with D possibly matching TRBD1 (5 bases). This CDR3 spans 15 amino acids. Trimming pared 6 bases from V and 7 bases from J, leaving 21 bases between. Germline CDR1 reads MDHEN; CDR2 reads SYDVKM. The CDR3 protein is CASSPGHTAIATQYF. CDR3 DNA: TGTGCCAGCAGCCCCGGACATACCGCCATTGCGACCCAGTACTTC.

This clonotype has only a few counts. The chain combines TRBV5-4 with TRBJ1-5, with D unresolved. This CDR3 has 14 residues. Trimming removed 0 bases from V and 3 bases from J, with 7 bases in between. Germline CDR1 SGHNT, CDR2 YYREEE (reference sequence). The CDR3 region has the DNA TGTGCCAGCAGCTTGGAAGGGTACAATCAGCCCCAGCATTTT. This gives the protein CASSLEGYNQPQHF.

The J gene is TRBJ2-3, the V gene TRBV20-1; possibly TRBD2 for D (5 bases). There are 15 residues in the CDR3. V was shortened by 3 bases and J by 2 bases, with 15 bases between the two germline ends. Germline CDR1 is DFQATT and CDR2 is SNEGSKA (reference sequence). The CDR3 spells CSASQTLEDTDTQYF. CDR3 nucleotides: TGCAGTGCTAGTCAGACCCTGGAGGACACAGATACGCAGTATTTT.